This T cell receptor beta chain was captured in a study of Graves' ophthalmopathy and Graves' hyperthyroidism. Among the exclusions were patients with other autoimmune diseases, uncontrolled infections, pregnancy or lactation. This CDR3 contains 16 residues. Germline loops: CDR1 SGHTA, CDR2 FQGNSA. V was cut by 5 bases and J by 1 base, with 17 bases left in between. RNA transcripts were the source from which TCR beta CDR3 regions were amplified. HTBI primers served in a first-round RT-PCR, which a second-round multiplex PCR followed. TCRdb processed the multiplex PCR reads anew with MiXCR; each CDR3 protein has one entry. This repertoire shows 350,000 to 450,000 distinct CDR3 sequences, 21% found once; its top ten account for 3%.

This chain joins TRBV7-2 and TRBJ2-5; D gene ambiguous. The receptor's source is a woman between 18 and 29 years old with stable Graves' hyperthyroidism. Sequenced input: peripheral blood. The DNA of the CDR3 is TGTGCCAGCAGCGTATTTTCTATCGGAAGCCAAGAGACCCAGTACTTC. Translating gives CASSVFSIGSQETQYF. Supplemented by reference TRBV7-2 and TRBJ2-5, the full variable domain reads GAGVSQSPSNKVTEKGKDVELRCDPISGHTALYWYRQSLGQGLEFLIYFQGNSAPDKSGLPSDRFSAERTGGSVSTLTIQRTQQEDSAVYLCASSVFSIGSQETQYFGPGTRLLVL.